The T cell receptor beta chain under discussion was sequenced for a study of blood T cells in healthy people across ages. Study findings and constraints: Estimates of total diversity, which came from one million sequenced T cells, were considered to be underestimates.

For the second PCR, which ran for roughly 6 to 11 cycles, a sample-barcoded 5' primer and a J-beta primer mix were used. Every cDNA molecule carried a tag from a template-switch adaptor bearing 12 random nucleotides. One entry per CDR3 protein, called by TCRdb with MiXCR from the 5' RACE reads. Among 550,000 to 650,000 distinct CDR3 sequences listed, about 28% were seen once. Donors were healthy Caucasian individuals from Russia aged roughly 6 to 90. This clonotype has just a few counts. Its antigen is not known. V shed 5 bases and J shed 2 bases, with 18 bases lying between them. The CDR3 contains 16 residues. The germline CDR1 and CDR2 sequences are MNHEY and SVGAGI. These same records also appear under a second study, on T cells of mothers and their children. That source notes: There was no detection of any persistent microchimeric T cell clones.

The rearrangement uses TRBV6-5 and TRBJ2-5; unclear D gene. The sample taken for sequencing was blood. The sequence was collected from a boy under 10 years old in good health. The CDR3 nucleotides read TGTGCCAGCAGTGGCGAGATCTGGGCAGATCAAGAGACCCAGTACTTC. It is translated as CASSGEIWADQETQYF.